These T cell receptor beta chains were read from a single sample in a study of CD8+ T cells in alopecia areata. Libraries were prepared by immunoSEQ multiplex PCR; TCRdb keeps only in-frame clonotypes and omits some of them. The sample includes 100,000 to 150,000 clones, approximately 48% of them seen just once. Sequencing used CD8+ T cells sorted from blood, obtained at week 0. The source is a human donor with alopecia areata. CDR3s include the opening cysteine and the closing phenylalanine or tryptophan. The order of the fields is V gene, clone size, CDR3 protein. Clone size is stated in some rows and not others, as once, few, many or a class when expanded.

>TRBV4-3|NA
CASAKRLGGGSTGELFF
>TRBV10-3|few
CAISESEQGEKLFF
>TRBV7-9|NA
CASSILAGGTDTQYF
>TRBV4-1|few
CASSQKWGAGNIQYF
>TRBV21-1|NA
CASSWTGRNEQYF
>TRBV19|NA
CASSIGTGGGYNEQFF
>TRBV7-9|few
CASSPHIGQGYNEQFF
>TRBV29-1|NA
CSSEGTPYNEQFF
>TRBV4-1|once
CASSQEGFELSYNEQFF
>TRBV6-5|NA
CASNPSGGPGELFF
>TRBV29-1|NA
CSVRYRGQGANTGELFF
>TRBV7-9|few
CASSSFLEGAVPQETQYF
>TRBV11-2|NA
CASSLDWRGTDTQYF
>TRBV12-5|few
CASGRGGTEAFF
>TRBV29-1|few
CSVKDRRGVMNTEAFF
>TRBV9|NA
CASSVGGGNYGYTF
>TRBV23-1|NA
CASSQYCGRKPYSNQPQHF
>TRBV15|NA
CAVGGAEGGYTF
>TRBV6-4|many
CASSLGFGASSSYNEQFF
>TRBV27|few
CASSLGSGSGANVLTF
>TRBV27|NA
CASSLQALVDRENGYTF
>TRBV6-5|NA
CASSGTVRGNTIYF
>TRBV13|NA
CASSSGQRTGELFF
>TRBV27|NA
CASSLIGGADYEQYF
>TRBV7-7|NA
CASSPGQGLHEQYF
>TRBV5-6|NA
CASSIGTVNSYEQYF
>TRBV27|NA
CASSSPLWNNEQFF
>TRBV4-2|few
CASSQVGLNTEAFF